This T cell receptor beta chain was retrieved from a study of blood T cells in healthy people across ages. This CDR3 spans 16 amino acids. V lost 3 bases, J lost 5 bases, and 10 bases stayed unmatched. Germline CDR1 is MGHDK and CDR2 is SYGVNS. A word on this clonotype: A much larger clone lies one base from this, so it may be a read error.

A second roughly 6 to 12 cycle PCR used barcoded and J-beta primers. TCRdb passed the 5' RACE reads through MiXCR, listing each CDR3 protein once. The data show under 1,000,000 distinct CDR3 sequences, 35% to 40% seen once. This TCR derives from a man in his late teens or twenties in good health. What was sequenced was blood. The V and J genes are TRBV25-1 and TRBJ2-1, with TRBD2 matching over 7 bases. DNA for the CDR3: TGTGCCAGCAGTGATAGTCGGGGGGAGGTCGACAATGAGCAGTTCTTC. Protein: CASSDSRGEVDNEQFF.